This entry describes one T cell receptor (beta chain). The antigen is unknown. This specimen belongs to a study of PD-1 blockade in classical Hodgkin lymphoma. In the study overall: Each patient was given nivolumab 3 mg/kg through a vein every 2 weeks. Study results and limitations: Newly diagnosed and completely responding patients shared comparable baseline diversity. As was reported, newly diagnosed patients showed lower baseline TCR diversity than healthy donors did. Repertoires differed for reasons still undefined, possibly disease activity or prior therapy.

Generated by immunoSEQ multiplex PCR, the TCRdb table keeps only in-frame clones and is missing some. The sample consists of about 90,000 clones, 75% to 90% of them appearing once. Trimming took 0 bases from V and 4 from J, leaving 8 bases between them. Per the germline V gene, CDR1 is SGHDT and CDR2 is YYEEEE. This CDR3 region has 13 residues. Every patient experienced relapse after autologous stem cell transplantation, and brentuximab vedotin exposure varied. This clonotype was sampled from a human donor with classical Hodgkin lymphoma. Material: peripheral blood mononuclear cells (PBMCs), obtained before the second cycle of nivolumab. The chain recombines TRBV5-6 with TRBJ2-7; D not resolved. The CDR3: CASSLEAAYEQYF. The CDR3, as DNA: TGTGCCAGCAGCTTGGAGGCGGCGTACGAGCAGTACTTC.